This entry features one TCR beta chain sequence. This specimen belongs to a study of blood T cell repertoires in COVID-19. Study-wide background: Acute-phase and convalescent COVID-19 samples originated in the United States, Italy and Spain. The analysed material was cDNA or gDNA that came from T cells, B-cell-depleted T cells, or PBMCs.

Per the study methods: It was from reference gene primer amplification that nucleated cell counts were estimated. Only in-frame clones appear in the TCRdb table, and some are missing; sequencing was by immunoSEQ multiplex PCR. V, J and clone size were drawn from that table, and D and trimming were deduced from the DNA. The sample records about 34,000 clones, over 80% being singletons. Trimming cost V 1 base and J 6 bases, with 8 bases left between them. The length of the CDR3 is 13 residues. Germline CDR1 is SGHVS and CDR2 is FNYEAQ. The chain is built from TRBV7-6 and TRBJ2-3; D unresolved. This clonotype originated in a man aged 55-75 years with active COVID-19. Sequenced input: peripheral blood. The CDR3 reads CASSLGVADTQYF. CDR3 nucleotides: TGTGCCAGCAGCTTAGGAGTTGCGGATACGCAGTATTTT.